The text below deals with one TCR beta chain. V dropped 1 base and J dropped 0 bases, with 13 bases sitting between them. Germline CDR1 and CDR2: SGHVS and FNYEAQ. The CDR3 loop spans 17 amino acids. In the authors' methods: Quantification of nucleated cells was approximated via reference gene primer amplification. The method was immunoSEQ multiplex PCR; TCRdb's version includes in-frame clones alone and lacks a portion of them. V, J and clone size derive from that table, while D and trimming were established from the DNA sequence. The data show about 200,000 clones, with more than 70% seen just once and approximately 6% held by the top ten. This sample was included in a study of blood T cell repertoires in COVID-19. Study as a whole: Researchers got acute and convalescent COVID-19 samples from the United States, Italy and Spain. From T cells, B-cell-depleted T cells, or PBMCs came the material, which was cDNA or gDNA.

The sequence came from a man in his forties or fifties with active or convalescent COVID-19. The sequenced sample was peripheral blood. This chain uses TRBV7-6 with TRBJ2-1, with D possibly being TRBD1 (5 bases). CDR3 sequence (DNA): TGTGCCAGCAGCTTAGACGGCAGGGTGAGCTCCTACAATGAGCAGTTCTTC. Amino acid sequence: CASSLDGRVSSYNEQFF.